The present T cell receptor (beta chain) was sequenced within a study of T cell responses to AZD1222 COVID-19 vaccine. Turning to this clone: Its matching antigen is unknown.

Profiled with immunoSEQ multiplex PCR; TCRdb holds only in-frame clones, not every one. The sample has over 60,000 clones, roughly 80% seen once. Germline lookup yields CDR1 SGHAT and CDR2 FQNNGV. The trim removed 1 base at V and 2 bases at J, leaving 9 bases unmatched. This CDR3 is built from 18 residues. General observations from the study: A mostly white British donor set with more females was recruited, and clonal diversity was possibly underestimated.

This specimen was peripheral blood, taken 28 days after the second AZD1222 dose. The gene calls are TRBV11-2 and TRBJ2-1, with 9 bases identical to TRBD2. The sequence was obtained from an adult who received the AZD1222 COVID-19 vaccine. CDR3 coding DNA: TGTGCCAGCAGCTTAGTACTCGGAGCGGGGGGACCCTACAATGAGCAGTTCTTC. Its protein is CASSLVLGAGGPYNEQFF.